The next 18 T cell receptor beta chains were all read from a single sample in a study of cytomegalovirus exposure and HLA in healthy donors. Primers for the PCR totalled 60 Vbeta and 13 Jbeta. TCRdb keeps only in-frame clones here, not all; method: immunoSEQ multiplex PCR. The table has more than 95,000 clones, roughly 15% seen once. Sequenced input: PBMCs. The receptors originated from a female donor in good health and CMV-seronegative.

The genes are TRBV5-5 and TRBJ2-7; D not certain. CDR3 size: 11 residues. Trimming stripped 1 base from V and 6 bases from J, with 5 bases between. In germline, CDR1 is SGHKS, CDR2 YYEKEE (reference sequence). In DNA, the CDR3 is TGTGCCAGCAGCTTGCTCTCCGAGCAGTACTTC. Encoded protein: CASSLLSEQYF.

This clone was counted between two and nine times. Here the CDR3 reads CASSVGDAGTYGYTF. The CDR3 coding sequence is TGTGCCAGCAGCGTAGGGGACGCGGGAACCTATGGCTACACCTTC. The chain has TRBV9 and TRBJ1-2; TRBD1 is a possible D gene (5 bases). The CDR3 covers 15 residues. The germline V gene encodes CDR1 SGDLS and CDR2 YYNGEE. The V end was cut by 0 bases, the J end by 4 bases, with 13 bases between.

The genes are TRBV28 and TRBJ1-5; D is possibly TRBD1 (5 bases). CDR1 and CDR2 (germline): MDHEN, SYDVKM. V was shortened by 2 bases and J by 4 bases, with 12 bases between the two germline ends. The CDR3 spans 15 residues. CDR3: CASSLPAGPNQPQHF. The CDR3 nucleotides are TGTGCCAGCAGTTTACCTGCGGGACCTAATCAGCCCCAGCATTTT.

Here the CDR3 reads CASSTQDNQPQHF. CDR3 bases: TGTGCCAGTAGTACCCAGGACAATCAGCCCCAGCATTTT. The rearrangement links TRBV19 to TRBJ1-5; D uncertain. The CDR3 is 13 amino acids. V shed 4 bases and J shed 3 bases, with 7 bases lying between them. The germline V gene encodes CDR1 LNHDA and CDR2 SQIVND (reference sequence).

The gene calls are TRBV21-1 and TRBJ2-7; the table's TRBD2 call for D was not verified on the DNA. TRBV21-1 is reported as a pseudogene. The CDR3 extends over 19 amino acids. CDR3 residues: CAGRNGTSGSWESSYEQYF. The CDR3 nucleotides are TGTGCCGGTAGGAACGGAACTAGCGGGAGTTGGGAGAGCTCCTACGAGCAGTACTTC.

The chain is built from TRBV5-6 and TRBJ2-2; 9 bases fit TRBD2. The V gene's germline CDR1 is SGHDT and CDR2 YYEEEE. The ends lost 2 bases at V and 2 bases at J; junction bases unmatched: 13. The CDR3 contains 19 residues. DNA for the CDR3: TGTGCCAGCAGCTTTCCAGGAATAGCGGGAGCGATCAACACCGGGGAGCTGTTTTTT. This gives the protein CASSFPGIAGAINTGELFF.

This clone was recorded a few times. The V and J genes are TRBV6-5 and TRBJ2-2; D uncertain. Germline CDR1 is MNHEY and CDR2 is SVGAGI. The length of the CDR3 is 14 residues. V lost 5 bases and J lost 0, with 7 bases in between. As DNA, the CDR3 is TGTGCCAGCAGTCCGCGAGCGAACACCGGGGAGCTGTTTTTT. Encoded protein: CASSPRANTGELFF.

The gene calls are TRBV7-9 and TRBJ2-7; tentative D call: TRBD2 (7 bases). This CDR3 has 17 amino acids. Germline values: CDR1 SEHNR, CDR2 FQNEAQ (reference sequence). Trimming cost V 1 base and J 3 bases, with 19 bases left between them. CDR3 nucleotides: TGTGCCAGCAGCTTAGGCTTGGGGGCGGGGGCAGACTACGAGCAGTACTTC. It encodes CASSLGLGAGADYEQYF.

V gene TRBV4-3 combines with J gene TRBJ2-6; the D is unclear. This CDR3 has 16 amino acids. CDR1 and CDR2 from the germline V gene are LGHNA and YSLEER. The V gene lost 4 bases and the J gene lost 1 base, with 11 bases spanning the gap. The CDR3 reads CASSPKTSSGANVLTF. CDR3 bases: TGCGCCAGCAGCCCCAAAACATCATCTGGGGCCAACGTCCTGACTTTC.

Here the CDR3 reads CASSLSAGGNYNEQFF. CDR3 DNA sequence: TGTGCCAGCAGCTTATCCGCGGGAGGAAATTACAATGAGCAGTTCTTC. This chain joins TRBV7-3 and TRBJ2-1; 8 bases agree with TRBD2. CDR3 length: 16 residues. J was trimmed by 4 bases and V by 2 bases; bases with no gene match: 7. Looked up from germline, CDR1 is SGHTA and CDR2 is FQGTGA.

This clone was picked up a small number of times. This sequence joins TRBV6-5 and TRBJ2-7; 9 bases map to TRBD1. From germline, CDR1 is MNHEY and CDR2 SVGAGI. The junction had 5 bases not matched to a gene; V was cut back by 4 bases and J by 4 bases. CDR3 length: 14 amino acids. The CDR3 reads CASSSGTGSYEQYF. The CDR3, as DNA: TGTGCCAGCAGTTCCGGGACAGGGTCATACGAGCAGTACTTC.

Remarks on this clone: One end of the junction varies from germline; a read error may be responsible. Other DNA sequences from this sample encode an identical CDR3 as well. The chain links TRBV29-1 to TRBJ2-3, with a possible D match to TRBD1 (5 bases). Germline CDR1 SQVTM, CDR2 ANQGSEA. CDR3 length: 16 residues. The CDR3 protein is CSVEDRYRGLPDTQYF. The CDR3 coding sequence is TGCAGCGTTGAAGATAGGTATAGGGGTCTGCCAGATACCCAGTATTTT.

This clone showed up just a few times. V is TRBV6-5 and J is TRBJ2-7; the D gene is possibly TRBD2 (5 bases). The germline V and J ends were trimmed by 2 bases and 2 bases, with 7 bases remaining between them. Germline assignment: CDR1 MNHEY and CDR2 SVGAGI. The CDR3 totals 13 residues. This chain's CDR3 is CASSYGRTYEQYF. In nucleotides, the CDR3 is TGTGCCAGCAGTTACGGGAGAACCTACGAGCAGTACTTC.

This rearrangement joins TRBV5-1 to TRBJ2-2, with 8 bases lining up with TRBD1. The CDR3 runs 15 residues. V shed 4 bases and J 1 base; nucleotides not matched to a gene: 3. The germline gives CDR1 SGHRS, CDR2 YFSETQ. The CDR3 nucleotides are TGCGCCAGCAGCCCCGGGACAGGGAACACCGGGGAGCTGTTTTTT. This encodes CASSPGTGNTGELFF.

There are a few counts of this clone. The J gene is TRBJ1-1, the V gene TRBV5-6; D ambiguous. The germline CDR1 and CDR2 sequences are SGHDT and YYEEEE. The length of the CDR3 is 13 residues. V lost 2 bases, J lost 7 bases, and 12 bases lay in between. CDR3 coding DNA: TGTGCCAGCAGCTTAAACCGTGGCGGTGAAGCTTTCTTT. It specifies CASSLNRGGEAFF.

The sample holds a few counts of this clone. The CDR3 is CASSQGTENSPLHF. CDR3 DNA sequence: TGTGCCAGCAGCCAAGGGACAGAAAATTCACCCCTCCACTTT. The chain recombines TRBV11-3 with TRBJ1-6; 7 bases fit TRBD1. This CDR3 contains 14 residues. The germline V gene encodes CDR1 SGHNT and CDR2 YENEEA. Trimming cost V 5 bases and J 7 bases; bases outside gene matches: 5.

In this sample, this clone turned up a few times. The V and J genes are TRBV7-8 and TRBJ1-6; D is unclear. The CDR3 has 13 residues. Trimming pared 2 bases from V and 7 bases from J, leaving 6 bases between. In germline, CDR1 is SGHVS, CDR2 FQNEAQ. The CDR3 loop is CASSLIENSPLHF. The CDR3 coding sequence is TGTGCCAGCAGCTTAATCGAGAATTCACCCCTCCACTTT.

This clone showed up just once. This chain links TRBV2 with TRBJ2-7; 7 nucleotides align to TRBD1. CDR3 length equals 15 residues. Germline V CDR1 and CDR2: SNHLY, FYNNEI. J was trimmed by 6 bases and V by 5 bases; bases with no gene match: 13. DNA for the CDR3: TGTGCCAGCAGTAGGGACAGTGGTGGGGTTAGCGAGCAGTACTTC. Translated, it gives CASSRDSGGVSEQYF.